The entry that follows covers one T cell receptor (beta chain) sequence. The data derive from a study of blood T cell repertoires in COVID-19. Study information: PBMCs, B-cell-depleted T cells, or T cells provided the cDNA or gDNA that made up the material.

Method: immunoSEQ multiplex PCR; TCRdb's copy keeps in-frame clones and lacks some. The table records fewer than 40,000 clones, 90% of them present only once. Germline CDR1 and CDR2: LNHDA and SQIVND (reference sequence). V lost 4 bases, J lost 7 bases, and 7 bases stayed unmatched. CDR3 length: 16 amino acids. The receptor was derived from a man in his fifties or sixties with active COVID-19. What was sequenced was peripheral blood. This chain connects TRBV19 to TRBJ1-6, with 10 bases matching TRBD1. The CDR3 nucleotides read TGTGCCAGTAGTAGCGGGACAGGGGAGACGAATTCACCCCTCCACTTT. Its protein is CASSSGTGETNSPLHF. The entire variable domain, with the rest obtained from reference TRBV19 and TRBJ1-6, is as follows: DGGITQSPKYLFRKEGQNVTLSCEQNLNHDAMYWYRQDPGQGLRLIYYSQIVNDFQKGDIAEGYSVSREKKESFPLTVTSAQKNPTAFYLCASSSGTGETNSPLHFGNGTRLTVT.